The following is a T cell receptor (beta chain) sequence with its context. Antigen specificity is unknown. Trimming stripped 4 bases from V and 4 bases from J, with 16 bases between. This CDR3 contains 15 residues. The germline gives CDR1 SEHNR, CDR2 FQNEAQ (reference sequence). The data stem from a study of PD-1 blockade in classical Hodgkin lymphoma. Study-level results: Complete responders' diversity at baseline resembled that of newly diagnosed patients.

Using immunoSEQ multiplex PCR, the repertoire was profiled, and TCRdb retains in-frame clones only, with some absent. Among about 61,000 clones, 70% to 90% were seen once, and the ten largest hold about 8.1%. Time point here: cycle 4 day 1 (C4D1), after less than 7 weeks of nivolumab. Each patient's relapse followed autologous stem cell transplantation, and brentuximab vedotin exposure varied. The gene calls are TRBV7-9 and TRBJ1-2; D is perhaps TRBD1 (6 bases). This clonotype was obtained from a human donor with classical Hodgkin lymphoma. The source material was peripheral blood mononuclear cells (PBMCs), sampled before the fourth cycle of nivolumab. The CDR3 region is CASSSTAGALYGYTF. The CDR3 DNA sequence: TGTGCCAGCAGCTCCACAGCAGGGGCCCTCTATGGCTACACCTTC.